The T cell receptor (beta chain) described here comes from a study of cytomegalovirus exposure and HLA in healthy donors. The germline CDR1 and CDR2 sequences are WNHNN and SYGVQD (reference sequence). The CDR3 has 14 residues. After removal of 5 bases from V and 2 bases from J, the junction contained 3 bases not matched to a gene. Note on this clone: Its antigen remains unknown.

It was with 60 Vbeta and 13 Jbeta primers that the PCR ran. TCRdb's table, derived via immunoSEQ multiplex PCR, lists solely in-frame clones and lacks some. This table has about 140,000 clones, just under 85% appearing once. Whole-study results and caveats: Sequencing likely caused a cluster of highly shared sequence variants. The authors listed over 150 TCR beta chains as cytomegalovirus-associated.

The chain couples TRBV10-1 to TRBJ2-5, with 9 bases lining up with TRBD2. The sequence was obtained from a woman between 40 and 50 years old in good health and CMV-seronegative. The sequenced sample consisted of PBMCs. Written as DNA, the CDR3 is TGCGCCAGCAGTACAGGACTAGCGCAAGAGACCCAGTACTTC. Protein product: CASSTGLAQETQYF.